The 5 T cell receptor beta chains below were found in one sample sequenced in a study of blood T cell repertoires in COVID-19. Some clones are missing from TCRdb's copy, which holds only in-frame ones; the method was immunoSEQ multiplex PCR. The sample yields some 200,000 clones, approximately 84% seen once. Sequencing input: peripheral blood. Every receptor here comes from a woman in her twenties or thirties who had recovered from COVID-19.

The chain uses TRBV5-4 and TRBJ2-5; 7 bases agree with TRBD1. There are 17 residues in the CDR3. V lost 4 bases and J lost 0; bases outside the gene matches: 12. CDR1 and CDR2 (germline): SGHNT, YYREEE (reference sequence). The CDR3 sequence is CASSPKVGQKYQETQYF. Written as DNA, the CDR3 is TGTGCCAGCAGCCCGAAGGTGGGACAGAAGTACCAAGAGACCCAGTACTTC.

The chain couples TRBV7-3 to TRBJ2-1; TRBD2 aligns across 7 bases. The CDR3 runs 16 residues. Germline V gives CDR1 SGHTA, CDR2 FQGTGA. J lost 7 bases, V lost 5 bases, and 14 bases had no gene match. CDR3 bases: TGTGCCAGCAGCCCTAAGGAGCGGGGAGCGGGTAATGAGCAGTTCTTC. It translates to CASSPKERGAGNEQFF.

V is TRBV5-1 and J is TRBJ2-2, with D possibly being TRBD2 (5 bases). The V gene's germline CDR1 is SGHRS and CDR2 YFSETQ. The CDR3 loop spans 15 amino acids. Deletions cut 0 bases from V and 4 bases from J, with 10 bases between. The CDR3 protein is CASSLVASATGELFF. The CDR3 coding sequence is TGCGCCAGCAGCTTGGTAGCGTCAGCCACCGGGGAGCTGTTTTTT.

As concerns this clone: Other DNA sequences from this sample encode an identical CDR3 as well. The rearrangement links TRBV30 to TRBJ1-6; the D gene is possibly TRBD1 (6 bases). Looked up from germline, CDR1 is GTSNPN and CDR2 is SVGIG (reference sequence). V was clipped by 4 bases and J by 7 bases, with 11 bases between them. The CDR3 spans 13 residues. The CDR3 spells CAWTGVRNSPLHF. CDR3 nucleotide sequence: TGTGCCTGGACAGGGGTACGAAATTCACCCCTCCACTTT.

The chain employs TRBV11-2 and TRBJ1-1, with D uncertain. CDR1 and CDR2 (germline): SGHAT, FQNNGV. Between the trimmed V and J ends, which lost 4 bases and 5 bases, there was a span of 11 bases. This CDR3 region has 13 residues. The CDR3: CASSSHGETEAFF. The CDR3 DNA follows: TGTGCCAGCAGCTCCCACGGGGAGACTGAAGCTTTCTTT.